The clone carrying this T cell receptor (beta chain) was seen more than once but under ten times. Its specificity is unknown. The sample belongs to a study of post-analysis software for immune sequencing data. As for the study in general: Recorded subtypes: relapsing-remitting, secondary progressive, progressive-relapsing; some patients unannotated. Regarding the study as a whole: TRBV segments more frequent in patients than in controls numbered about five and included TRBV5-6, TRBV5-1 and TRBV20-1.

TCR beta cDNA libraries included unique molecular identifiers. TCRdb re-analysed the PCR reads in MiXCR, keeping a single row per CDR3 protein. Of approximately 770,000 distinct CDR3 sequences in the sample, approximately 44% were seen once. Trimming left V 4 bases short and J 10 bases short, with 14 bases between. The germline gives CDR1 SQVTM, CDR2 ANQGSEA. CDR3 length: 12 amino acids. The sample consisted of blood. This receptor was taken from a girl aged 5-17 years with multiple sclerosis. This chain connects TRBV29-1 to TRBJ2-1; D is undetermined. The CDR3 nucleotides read TGCAGCGTTGGTTGGGCGGAAGGGGAGCAGTTCTTC. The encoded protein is CSVGWAEGEQFF.